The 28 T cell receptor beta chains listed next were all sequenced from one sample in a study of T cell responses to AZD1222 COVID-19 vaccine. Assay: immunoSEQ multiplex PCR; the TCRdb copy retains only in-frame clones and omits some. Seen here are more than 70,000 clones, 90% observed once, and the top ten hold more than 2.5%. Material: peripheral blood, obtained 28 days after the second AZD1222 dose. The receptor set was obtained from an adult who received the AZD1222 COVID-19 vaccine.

CDR3 loop: CASSLGQGSRQETQYF. The CDR3 region has the DNA TGTGCCAGCAGCTTAGGACAGGGCTCAAGACAAGAGACCCAGTACTTC. This sequence joins TRBV7-9 and TRBJ2-5, with 7 bases that match TRBD1. This CDR3 is 16 amino acids long. Germline assignment: CDR1 SEHNR and CDR2 FQNEAQ (reference sequence). V shed 1 base and J 2 bases; nucleotides not matched to a gene: 7.

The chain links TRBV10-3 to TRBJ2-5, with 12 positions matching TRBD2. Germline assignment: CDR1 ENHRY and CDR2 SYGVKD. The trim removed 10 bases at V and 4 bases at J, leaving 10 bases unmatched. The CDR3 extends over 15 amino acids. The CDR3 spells CATSTSGGVGETQYF. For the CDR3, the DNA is TGTGCCACCTCGACTAGCGGGGGAGTTGGAGAGACCCAGTACTTC.

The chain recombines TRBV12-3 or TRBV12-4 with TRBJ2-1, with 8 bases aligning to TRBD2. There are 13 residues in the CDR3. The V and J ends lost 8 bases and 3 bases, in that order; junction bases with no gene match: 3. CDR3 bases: TGTGCCAGCGCCGGGGGGGGCTACAATGAGCAGTTCTTC. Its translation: CASAGGGYNEQFF.

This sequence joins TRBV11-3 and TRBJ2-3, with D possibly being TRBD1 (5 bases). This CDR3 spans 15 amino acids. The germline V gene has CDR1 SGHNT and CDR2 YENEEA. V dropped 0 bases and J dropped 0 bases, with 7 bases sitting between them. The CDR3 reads CASSLDQGSTDTQYF. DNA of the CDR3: TGTGCCAGCAGCTTAGATCAGGGTAGCACAGATACGCAGTATTTT.

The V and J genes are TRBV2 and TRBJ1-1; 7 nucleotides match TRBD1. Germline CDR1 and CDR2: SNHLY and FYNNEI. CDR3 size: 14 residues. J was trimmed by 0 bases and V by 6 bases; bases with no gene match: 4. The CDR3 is CASSPTGMNTEAFF. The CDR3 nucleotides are TGTGCCAGCAGCCCGACAGGGATGAACACTGAAGCTTTCTTT.

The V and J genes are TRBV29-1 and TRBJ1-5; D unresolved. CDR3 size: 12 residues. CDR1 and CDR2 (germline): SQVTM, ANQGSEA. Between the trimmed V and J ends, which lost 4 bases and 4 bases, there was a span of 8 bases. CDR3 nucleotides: TGCAGCGTTGTTACGGGGAATCAGCCCCAGCATTTT. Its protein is CSVVTGNQPQHF.

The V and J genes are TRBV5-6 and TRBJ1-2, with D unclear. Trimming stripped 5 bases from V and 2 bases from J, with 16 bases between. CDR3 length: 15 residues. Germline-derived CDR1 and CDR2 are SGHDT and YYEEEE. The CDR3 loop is CASSYTGPHNYGYTF. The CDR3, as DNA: TGTGCCAGCAGTTATACCGGGCCCCACAACTATGGCTACACCTTC.

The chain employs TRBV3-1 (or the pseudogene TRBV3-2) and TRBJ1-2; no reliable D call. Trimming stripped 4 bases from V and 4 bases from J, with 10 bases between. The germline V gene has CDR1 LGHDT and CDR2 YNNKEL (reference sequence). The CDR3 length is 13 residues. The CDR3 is CASSPSDGYGYTF. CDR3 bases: TGTGCCAGCAGCCCCTCCGACGGCTATGGCTACACCTTC.

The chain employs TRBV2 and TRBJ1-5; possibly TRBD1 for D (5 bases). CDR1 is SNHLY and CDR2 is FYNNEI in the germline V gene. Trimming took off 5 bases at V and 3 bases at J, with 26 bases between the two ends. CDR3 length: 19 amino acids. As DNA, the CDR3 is TGTGCCAGCAGTTCTCCCCGGTCTGCCCTTAGACAGAACAATCAGCCCCAGCATTTT. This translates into CASSSPRSALRQNNQPQHF.

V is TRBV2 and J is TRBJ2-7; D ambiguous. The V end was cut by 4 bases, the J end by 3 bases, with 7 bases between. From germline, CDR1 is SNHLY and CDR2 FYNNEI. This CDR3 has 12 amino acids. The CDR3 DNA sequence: TGTGCCAGCAGTGCGTCGGTCTACGAGCAGTACTTC. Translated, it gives CASSASVYEQYF.

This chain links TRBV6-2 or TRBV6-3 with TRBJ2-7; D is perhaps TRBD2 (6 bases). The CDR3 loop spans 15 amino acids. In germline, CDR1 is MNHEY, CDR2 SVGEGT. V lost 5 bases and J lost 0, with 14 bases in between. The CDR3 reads CASSTLSGYSYEQYF. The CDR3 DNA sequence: TGTGCCAGCAGTACACTTAGCGGATACTCCTACGAGCAGTACTTC.

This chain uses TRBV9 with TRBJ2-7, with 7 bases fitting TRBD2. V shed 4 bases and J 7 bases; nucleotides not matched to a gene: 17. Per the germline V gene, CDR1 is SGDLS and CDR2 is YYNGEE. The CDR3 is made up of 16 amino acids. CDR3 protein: CASSPLAASGSREQYF. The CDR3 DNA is TGTGCCAGCAGCCCTCTGGCGGCTAGCGGATCTAGGGAGCAGTACTTC.

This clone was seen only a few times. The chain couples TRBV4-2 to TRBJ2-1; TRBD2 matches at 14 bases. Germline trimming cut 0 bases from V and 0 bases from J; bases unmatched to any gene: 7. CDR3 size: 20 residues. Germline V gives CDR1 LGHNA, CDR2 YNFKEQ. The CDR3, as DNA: TGTGCCAGCAGCCAAGAATCAAGACTAGCGGGGGGGAGCTCCTACAATGAGCAGTTCTTC. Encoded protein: CASSQESRLAGGSSYNEQFF.

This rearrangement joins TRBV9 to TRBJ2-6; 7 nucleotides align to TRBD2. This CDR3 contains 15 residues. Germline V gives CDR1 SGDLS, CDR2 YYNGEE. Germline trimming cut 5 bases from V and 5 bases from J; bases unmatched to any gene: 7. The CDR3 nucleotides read TGTGCCAGCAGTTACAGCGGGAACTGGGCCAACGTCCTGACTTTC. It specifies CASSYSGNWANVLTF.

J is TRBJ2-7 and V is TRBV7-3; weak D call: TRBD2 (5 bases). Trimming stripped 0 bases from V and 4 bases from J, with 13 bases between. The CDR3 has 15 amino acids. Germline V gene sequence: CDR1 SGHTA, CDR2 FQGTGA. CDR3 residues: CASSLTRVSPYEQYF. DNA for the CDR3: TGTGCCAGCAGCTTAACGAGGGTTTCGCCTTACGAGCAGTACTTC.

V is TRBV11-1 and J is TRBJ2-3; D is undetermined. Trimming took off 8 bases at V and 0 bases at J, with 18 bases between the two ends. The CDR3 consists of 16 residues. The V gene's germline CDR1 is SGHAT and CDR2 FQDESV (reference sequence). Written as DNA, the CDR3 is TGTGCCAGCCGCCCGCCCAAGTCAGTTAGCACAGATACGCAGTATTTT. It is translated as CASRPPKSVSTDTQYF.

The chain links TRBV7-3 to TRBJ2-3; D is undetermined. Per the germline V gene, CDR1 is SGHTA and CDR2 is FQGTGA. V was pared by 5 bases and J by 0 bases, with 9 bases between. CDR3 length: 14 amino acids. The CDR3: CASSLSGSTDTQYF. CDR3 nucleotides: TGTGCCAGCAGCCTATCCGGAAGCACAGATACGCAGTATTTT.

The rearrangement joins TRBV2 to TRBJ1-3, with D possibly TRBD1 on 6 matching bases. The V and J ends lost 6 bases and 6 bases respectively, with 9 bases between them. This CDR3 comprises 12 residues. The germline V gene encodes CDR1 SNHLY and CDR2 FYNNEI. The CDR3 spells CASRAGENTIYF. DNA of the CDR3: TGTGCCAGCAGAGCAGGGGAAAACACCATATATTTT.

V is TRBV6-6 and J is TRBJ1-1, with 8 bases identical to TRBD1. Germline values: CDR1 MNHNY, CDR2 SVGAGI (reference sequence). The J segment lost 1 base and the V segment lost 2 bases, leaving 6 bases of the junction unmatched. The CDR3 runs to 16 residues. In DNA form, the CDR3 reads TGTGCCAGCAGTTACATGGACAGGGTGGCGAACACTGAAGCTTTCTTT. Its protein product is CASSYMDRVANTEAFF.

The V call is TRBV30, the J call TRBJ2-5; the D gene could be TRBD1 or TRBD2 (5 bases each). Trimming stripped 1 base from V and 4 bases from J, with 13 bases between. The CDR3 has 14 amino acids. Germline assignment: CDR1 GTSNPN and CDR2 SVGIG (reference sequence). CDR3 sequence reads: CAWSGLVRGETQYF. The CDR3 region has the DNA TGTGCCTGGAGTGGACTGGTGAGGGGAGAGACCCAGTACTTC.

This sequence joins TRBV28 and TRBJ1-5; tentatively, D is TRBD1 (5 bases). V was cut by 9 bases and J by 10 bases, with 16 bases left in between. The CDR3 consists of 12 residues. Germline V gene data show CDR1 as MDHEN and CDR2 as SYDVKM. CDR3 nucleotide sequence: TGTGCCAGTCGACTAGGGGCTGGACCCCAGCATTTT. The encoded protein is CASRLGAGPQHF.

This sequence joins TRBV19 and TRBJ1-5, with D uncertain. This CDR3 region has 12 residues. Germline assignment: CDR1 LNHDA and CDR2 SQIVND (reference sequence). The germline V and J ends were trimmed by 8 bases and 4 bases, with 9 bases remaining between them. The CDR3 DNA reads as TGTGCCAGTGGACGACTGAATCAGCCCCAGCATTTT. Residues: CASGRLNQPQHF.

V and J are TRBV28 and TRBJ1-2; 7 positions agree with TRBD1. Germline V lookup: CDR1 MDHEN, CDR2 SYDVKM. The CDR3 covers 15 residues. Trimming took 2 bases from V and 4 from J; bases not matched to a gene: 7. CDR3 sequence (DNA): TGTGCCAGCAGTTTAGTGGGGACAGTGGGCTATGGCTACACCTTC. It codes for CASSLVGTVGYGYTF.

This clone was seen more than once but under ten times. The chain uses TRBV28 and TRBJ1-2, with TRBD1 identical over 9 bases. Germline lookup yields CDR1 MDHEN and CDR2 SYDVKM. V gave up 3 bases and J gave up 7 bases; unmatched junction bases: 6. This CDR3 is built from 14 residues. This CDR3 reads CASSLGDRAFGYTF. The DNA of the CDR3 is TGTGCCAGCAGTTTGGGGGACAGGGCATTTGGCTACACCTTC.

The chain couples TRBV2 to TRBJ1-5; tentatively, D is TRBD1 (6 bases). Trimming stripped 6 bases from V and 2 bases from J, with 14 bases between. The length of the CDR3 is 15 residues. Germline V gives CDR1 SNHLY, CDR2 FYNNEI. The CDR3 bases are TGTGCCAGCAGCCCCGAGACAGGCGGCAATCAGCCCCAGCATTTT. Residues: CASSPETGGNQPQHF.

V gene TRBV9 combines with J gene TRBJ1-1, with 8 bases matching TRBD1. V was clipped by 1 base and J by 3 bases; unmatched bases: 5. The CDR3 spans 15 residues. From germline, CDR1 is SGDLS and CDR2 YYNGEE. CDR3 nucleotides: TGTGCCAGCAGCGTATCCAGGGGGCAGGACACTGAAGCTTTCTTT. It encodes CASSVSRGQDTEAFF. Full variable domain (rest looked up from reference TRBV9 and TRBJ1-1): DSGVTQTPKHLITATGQRVTLRCSPRSGDLSVYWYQQSLDQGLQFLIQYYNGEERAKGNILERFSAQQFPDLHSELNLSSLELGDSALYFCASSVSRGQDTEAFFGQGTRLTVV.

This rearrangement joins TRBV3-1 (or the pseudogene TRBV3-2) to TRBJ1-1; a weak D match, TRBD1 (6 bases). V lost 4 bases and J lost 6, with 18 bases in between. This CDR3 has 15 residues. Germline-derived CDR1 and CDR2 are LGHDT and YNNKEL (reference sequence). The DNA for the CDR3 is TGTGCCAGCAGCCCACAGGGAACGGGTAAGTCTGAAGCTTTCTTT. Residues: CASSPQGTGKSEAFF.

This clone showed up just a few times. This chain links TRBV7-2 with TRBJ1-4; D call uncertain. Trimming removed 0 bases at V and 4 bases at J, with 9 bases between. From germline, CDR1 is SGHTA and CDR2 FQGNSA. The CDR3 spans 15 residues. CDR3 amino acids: CASSLAGPSNEKLFF. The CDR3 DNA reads TGTGCCAGCAGCTTAGCAGGGCCGAGTAATGAAAAACTGTTTTTT.